The 10 T cell receptor beta chains below come from one sample, sequenced in a study of spatial heterogeneity in lung cancer. Broader study findings: Expanded alpha and beta TCR counts within tumors tracked tumor mutation counts.

No antigens are known for them. Time point meaning: sample taken at primary tumor resection. From the 5' RACE reads, TCRdb called clonotypes with MiXCR, one entry per CDR3 protein. Of approximately 120 distinct CDR3 sequences in the sample, over 20% were seen once. The starting material was lung tumor tissue, obtained at surgery. The origin of the receptors is a male donor with early-stage non-small cell lung cancer.

This clonotype was seen more than once but under ten times. This beta chain was picked up by a library intended for alpha chains and is off target, so its count carries little meaning. V and J are TRBV29-1 and TRBJ2-7; D may match TRBD1 or TRBD2 (5 bases each). With 6 bases removed from V and 2 bases from J, the gap between germline ends came to 11 bases. Germline V gene sequence: CDR1 SQVTM, CDR2 ANQGSEA. CDR3 length: 12 residues. CDR3 sequence: CSVRDGTYEQYF. The CDR3 bases are TGCAGCGTCCGGGACGGGACCTACGAGCAGTACTTC.

This clonotype showed up just a few times. The library was built for alpha chains, so this beta chain is an off-target read and its size means little. This chain's CDR3 is CASSSRGAGEHFSYNEQFF. The CDR3 DNA reads TGTGCCAGCAGTTCGAGGGGGGCAGGCGAACACTTCTCCTACAATGAGCAGTTCTTC. The V call is TRBV11-2, the J call TRBJ2-1; either TRBD1 or TRBD2 may supply D (6 bases each). The V gene's germline CDR1 is SGHAT and CDR2 FQNNGV. Trimming stripped 6 bases from V and 0 bases from J, with 24 bases between. The CDR3 contains 19 residues.

Concerning this clonotype: As an off-target read in a library built for alpha chains, this beta chain has a frequency of little significance. The rearrangement links TRBV7-6 to TRBJ2-2; 9 bases line up with TRBD1. This CDR3 has 16 residues. V was pared by 5 bases and J by 4 bases, with 8 bases of the junction left unmatched. The germline CDR1 and CDR2 sequences are SGHVS and FNYEAQ. DNA of the CDR3: TGTGCCAGCAGCAGAACAGGGGGCTTCGTCACCGGGGAGCTGTTTTTT. This sequence encodes CASSRTGGFVTGELFF.

Regarding this clonotype: The size of this beta chain means little, since it is a stray read in a library made for alpha chains. CDR3 DNA sequence: TGTGCCAGCCTTGGAGGCGAGTTTAGCTTATCCGATACGCAGTATTTT. This sequence encodes CASLGGEFSLSDTQYF. The chain employs TRBV6-1 and TRBJ2-3; the D gene is possibly TRBD2 (5 bases). The CDR3 length is 16 residues. V was clipped by 8 bases and J by 6 bases, with 24 bases between them. Germline V gene data show CDR1 as MNHNS and CDR2 as SASEGT.

This clonotype qualifies as hyperexpanded. Little can be read into the size of this beta chain, an off-target read in a library designed for alpha chains. The V and J genes are TRBV7-2 and TRBJ2-7, with 9 bases aligning to TRBD2. CDR3 length: 16 amino acids. CDR1 is SGHTA and CDR2 is FQGNSA in the germline V gene. J gave up 5 bases and V 6 bases, and 14 bases lay outside the gene matches. The CDR3 DNA sequence: TGTGCCAGCAGTCCTCTGAGCGGGGGGATCGTCCACGAGCAGTACTTC. This encodes CASSPLSGGIVHEQYF.

This clonotype counts as hyperexpanded (1% or more). This beta chain is a stray sequence in a library constructed for alpha chains; its clone size is not meaningful. The genes are TRBV6-2 or TRBV6-3 and TRBJ2-5; D may be TRBD1 (6 bases). CDR1 and CDR2 from the germline V gene are MNHEY and SVGEGT. Trimming cost V 5 bases and J 2 bases, with 15 bases left between them. The CDR3 is made up of 15 amino acids. The CDR3 loop reads CASSPPGHPQETQYF. CDR3 DNA: TGTGCCAGCAGTCCACCGGGACACCCACAAGAGACCCAGTACTTC.

This clonotype appeared a few times. Since the library was made to target alpha chains, this beta chain is a stray read and its abundance is not meaningful. The gene calls are TRBV5-1 and TRBJ2-7, with D possibly matching TRBD1 (6 bases). Germline assignment: CDR1 SGHRS and CDR2 YFSETQ. V lost 7 bases, J lost 2 bases, and 19 bases lay in between. This CDR3 region has 15 residues. The CDR3 coding sequence is TGCGCCAGCGGCCAACAGGGTTTTGGGGCCTACGAGCAGTACTTC. It codes for CASGQQGFGAYEQYF.

In its sample, this clonotype is large (0.1 to 1%). Since it is a stray read in a library aimed at alpha chains, this beta chain has a size that is not meaningful. The chain links TRBV23-1 to TRBJ1-5; the D is unclear. TRBV23-1 has ORF status, its function being uncertain. The CDR3 has 11 residues. V shed 4 bases and J shed 7 bases, with 5 bases lying between them. CDR3 in DNA: TGCGCCAGCAGTCGTCAGCAGCCCCAGCATTTT. Protein sequence: CASSRQQPQHF.

This clonotype is judged hyperexpanded. This beta chain is an off-target read within a library intended for alpha chains, so its frequency means little. This chain's CDR3 is CASSYSKGSEQYF. CDR3 coding DNA: TGTGCCAGCAGTTACTCGAAGGGGTCCGAGCAGTACTTC. The gene calls are TRBV6-5 and TRBJ2-7; D may be TRBD1 (5 bases). The CDR3 is 13 amino acids. Germline CDR1 reads MNHEY; CDR2 reads SVGAGI. V lost 0 bases to trimming and J lost 6 bases, with 9 bases between them.

Points on this clonotype: A much larger clonotype is one base distant, so this may be a read error. A library prepared for alpha chains yielded this beta chain as an off-target read; its size is of little meaning. The genes are TRBV27 and TRBJ2-2; a weak D match, TRBD1 (6 bases). Germline values: CDR1 MNHEY, CDR2 SMNVEV (reference sequence). This CDR3 spans 16 amino acids. CDR3 amino acids: CASSLSDRPNTGALFF. The CDR3 region has the DNA TGTGCCAGCAGTTTATCCGACAGGCCGAACACCGGGGCGCTGTTTTTT.